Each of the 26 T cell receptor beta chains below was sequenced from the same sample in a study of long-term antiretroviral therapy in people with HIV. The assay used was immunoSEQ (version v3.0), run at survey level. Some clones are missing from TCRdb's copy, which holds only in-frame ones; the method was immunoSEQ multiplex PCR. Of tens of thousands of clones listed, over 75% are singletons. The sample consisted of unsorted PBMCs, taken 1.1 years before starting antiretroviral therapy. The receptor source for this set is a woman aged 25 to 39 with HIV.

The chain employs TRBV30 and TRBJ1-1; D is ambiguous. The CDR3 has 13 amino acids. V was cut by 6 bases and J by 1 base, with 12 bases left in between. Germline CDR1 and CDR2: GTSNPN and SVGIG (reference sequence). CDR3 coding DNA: TGTGCCTGCCAGTCTACAGAGAACACTGAAGCTTTCTTT. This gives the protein CACQSTENTEAFF.

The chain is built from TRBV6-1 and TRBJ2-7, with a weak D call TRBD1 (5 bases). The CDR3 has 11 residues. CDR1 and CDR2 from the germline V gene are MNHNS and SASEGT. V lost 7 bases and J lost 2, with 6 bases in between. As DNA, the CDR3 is TGTGCCAGCATGACAGCCTACGAGCAGTACGTC. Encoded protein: CASMTAYEQYV.

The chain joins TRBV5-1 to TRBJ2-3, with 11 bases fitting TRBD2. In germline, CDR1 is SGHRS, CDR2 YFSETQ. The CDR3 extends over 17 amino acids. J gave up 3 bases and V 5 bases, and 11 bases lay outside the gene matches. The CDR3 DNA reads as TGCGCCAGCAGTCCCGGGGCGGCTAGCGGGGGGACAGATACGCAGTATTTT. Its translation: CASSPGAASGGTDTQYF. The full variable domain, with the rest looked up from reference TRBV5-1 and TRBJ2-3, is KAGVTQTPRYLIKTRGQQVTLSCSPISGHRSVSWYQQTPGQGLQFLFEYFSETQRNKGNFPGRFSGRQFSNSRSEMNVSTLELGDSALYLCASSPGAASGGTDTQYFGPGTRLTVL.

The CDR3 DNA reads as TGCAGCGTTCTAGGGACAGGGGAGAGCTACACCTTC. As protein: CSVLGTGESYTF. The chain has TRBV29-1 and TRBJ1-2, with TRBD1 matching 10 bases. Trimming took 5 bases from V and 9 from J; bases not matched to a gene: 6. The CDR3 is 12 residues long. CDR1 is SQVTM, CDR2 ANQGSEA, per germline. Drawing the rest from reference TRBV29-1 and TRBJ1-2, the complete variable domain is SAVISQKPSRDICQRGTSLTIQCQVDSQVTMMFWYRQQPGQSLTLIATANQGSEATYESGFVIDKFPISRPNLTFSTLTVSNMSPEDSSIYLCSVLGTGESYTFGSGTRLTVV.

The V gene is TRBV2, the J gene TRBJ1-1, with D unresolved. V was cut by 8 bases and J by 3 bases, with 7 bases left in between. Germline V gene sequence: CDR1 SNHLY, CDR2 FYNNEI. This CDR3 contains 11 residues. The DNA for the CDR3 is TGTGCCAGCCTCCGGGACACTGAAGCTTTCTTT. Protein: CASLRDTEAFF.

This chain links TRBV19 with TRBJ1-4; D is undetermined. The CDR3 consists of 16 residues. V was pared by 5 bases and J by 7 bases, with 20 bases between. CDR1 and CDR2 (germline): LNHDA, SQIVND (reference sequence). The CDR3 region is CASSSSPGIFSEKLFF. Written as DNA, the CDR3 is TGTGCCAGTAGTTCCTCCCCCGGGATTTTTAGTGAAAAACTGTTTTTT.

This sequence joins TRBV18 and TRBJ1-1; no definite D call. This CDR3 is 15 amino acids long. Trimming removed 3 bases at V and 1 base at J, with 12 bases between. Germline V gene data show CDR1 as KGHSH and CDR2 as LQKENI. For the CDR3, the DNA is TGTGCCAGCTCACCCCCCCAGCGACCGAACACTGAAGCTTTCTTT. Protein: CASSPPQRPNTEAFF. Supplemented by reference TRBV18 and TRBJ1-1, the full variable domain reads NAGVMQNPRHLVRRRGQEARLRCSPMKGHSHVYWYRQLPEEGLKFMVYLQKENIIDESGMPKERFSAEFPKEGPSILRIQQVVRGDSAAYFCASSPPQRPNTEAFFGQGTRLTVV.

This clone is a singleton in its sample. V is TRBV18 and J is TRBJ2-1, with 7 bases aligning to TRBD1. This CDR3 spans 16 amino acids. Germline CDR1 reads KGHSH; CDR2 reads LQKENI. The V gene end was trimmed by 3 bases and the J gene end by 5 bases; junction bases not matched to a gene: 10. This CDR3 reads CASSPQDRSGNNEQFF. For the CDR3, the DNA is TGTGCCAGCTCACCCCAGGACAGGAGTGGAAACAATGAGCAGTTCTTC.

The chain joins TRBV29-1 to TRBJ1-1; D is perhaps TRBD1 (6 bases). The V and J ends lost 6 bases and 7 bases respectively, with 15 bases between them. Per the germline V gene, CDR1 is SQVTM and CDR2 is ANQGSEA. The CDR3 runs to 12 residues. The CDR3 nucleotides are TGCAGCGTAAAGGGGGAGACAGTTGAAGCTTTCTTT. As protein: CSVKGETVEAFF.

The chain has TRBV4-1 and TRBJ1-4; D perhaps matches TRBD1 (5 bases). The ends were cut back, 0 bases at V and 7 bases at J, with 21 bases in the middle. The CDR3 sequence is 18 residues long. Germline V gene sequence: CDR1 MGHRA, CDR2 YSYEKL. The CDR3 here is CASSQEGYPGKGSEKLFF. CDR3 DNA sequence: TGCGCCAGCAGCCAAGAGGGTTATCCGGGGAAGGGGAGTGAAAAACTGTTTTTT.

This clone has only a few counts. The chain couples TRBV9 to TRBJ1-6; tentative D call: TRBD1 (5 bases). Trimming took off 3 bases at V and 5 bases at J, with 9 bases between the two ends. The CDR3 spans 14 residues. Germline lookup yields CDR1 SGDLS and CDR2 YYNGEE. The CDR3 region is CASSAGIHNSPLHF. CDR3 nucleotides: TGTGCCAGCAGCGCAGGGATCCATAATTCACCCCTCCACTTT.

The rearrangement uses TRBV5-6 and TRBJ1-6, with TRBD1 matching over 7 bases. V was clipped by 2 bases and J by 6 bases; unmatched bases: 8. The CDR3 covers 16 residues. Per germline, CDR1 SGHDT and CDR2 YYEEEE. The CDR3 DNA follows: TGTGCCAGCAGCTTAGCTGCGGACAGGCTTAATTCACCCCTCCACTTT. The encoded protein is CASSLAADRLNSPLHF.

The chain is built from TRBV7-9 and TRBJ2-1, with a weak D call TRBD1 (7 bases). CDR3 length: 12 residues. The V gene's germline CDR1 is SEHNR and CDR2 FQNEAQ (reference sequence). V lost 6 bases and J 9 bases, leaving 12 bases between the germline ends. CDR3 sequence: CASSYQGGEQFF. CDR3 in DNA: TGTGCCAGCAGTTATCAGGGGGGTGAGCAGTTCTTC.

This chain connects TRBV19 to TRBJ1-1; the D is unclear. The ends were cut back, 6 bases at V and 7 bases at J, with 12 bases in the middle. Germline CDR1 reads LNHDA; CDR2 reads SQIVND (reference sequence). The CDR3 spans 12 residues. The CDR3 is CASSFAGLEAFF. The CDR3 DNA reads TGTGCCAGTAGCTTCGCGGGTCTTGAAGCTTTCTTT.

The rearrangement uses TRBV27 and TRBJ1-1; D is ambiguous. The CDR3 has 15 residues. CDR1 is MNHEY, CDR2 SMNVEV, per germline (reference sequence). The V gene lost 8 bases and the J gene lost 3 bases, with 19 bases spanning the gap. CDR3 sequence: CASLPGRYTDTEAFF. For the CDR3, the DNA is TGTGCCAGCTTACCCGGCCGCTACACGGACACTGAAGCTTTCTTT.

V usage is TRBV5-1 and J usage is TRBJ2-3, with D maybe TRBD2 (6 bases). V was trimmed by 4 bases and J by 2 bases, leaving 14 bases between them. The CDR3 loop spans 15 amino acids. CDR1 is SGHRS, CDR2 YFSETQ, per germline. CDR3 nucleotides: TGCGCCAGCAGCCGGGCCCGCGGGGACACAGATACGCAGTATTTT. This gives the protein CASSRARGDTDTQYF.

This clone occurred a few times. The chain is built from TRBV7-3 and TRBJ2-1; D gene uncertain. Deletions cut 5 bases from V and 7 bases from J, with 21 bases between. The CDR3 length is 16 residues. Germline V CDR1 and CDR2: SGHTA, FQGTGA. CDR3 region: CASSPTERASRNEQFF. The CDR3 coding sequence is TGTGCCAGCAGCCCCACAGAGCGAGCCTCCCGGAATGAGCAGTTCTTC.

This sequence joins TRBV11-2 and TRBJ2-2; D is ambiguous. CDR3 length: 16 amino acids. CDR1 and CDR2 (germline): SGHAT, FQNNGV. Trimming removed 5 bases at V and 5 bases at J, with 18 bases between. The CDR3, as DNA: TGTGCCAGCAGCCCAGGCGCCACCCGTCGTACCGGGGAGCTGTTTTTT. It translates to CASSPGATRRTGELFF. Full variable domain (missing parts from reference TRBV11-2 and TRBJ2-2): EAGVAQSPRYKIIEKRQSVAFWCNPISGHATLYWYQQILGQGPKLLIQFQNNGVVDDSQLPKDRFSAERLKGVDSTLKIQPAKLEDSAVYLCASSPGATRRTGELFFGEGSRLTVL.

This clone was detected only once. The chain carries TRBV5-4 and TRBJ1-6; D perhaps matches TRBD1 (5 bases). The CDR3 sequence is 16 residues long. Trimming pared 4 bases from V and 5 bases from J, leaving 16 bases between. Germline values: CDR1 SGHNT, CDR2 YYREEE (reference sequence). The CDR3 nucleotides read TGTGCCAGCAGCCAAGTCTGGGACGGTCATAATTCACCCCTCCACTTT. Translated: CASSQVWDGHNSPLHF.

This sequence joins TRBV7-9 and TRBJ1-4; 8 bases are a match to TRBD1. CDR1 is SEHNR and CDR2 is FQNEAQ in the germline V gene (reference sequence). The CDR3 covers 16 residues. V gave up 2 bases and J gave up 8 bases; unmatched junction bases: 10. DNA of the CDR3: TGTGCCAGCAGCTTACCCAGGGGGCAAGAGAACGAAAAACTGTTTTTT. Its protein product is CASSLPRGQENEKLFF.

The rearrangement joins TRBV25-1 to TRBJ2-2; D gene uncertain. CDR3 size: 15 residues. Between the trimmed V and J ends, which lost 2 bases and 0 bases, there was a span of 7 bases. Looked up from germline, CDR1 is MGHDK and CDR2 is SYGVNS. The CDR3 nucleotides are TGTGCCAGCAGTGAAGGGTCGCCGAACACCGGGGAGCTGTTTTTT. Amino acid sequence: CASSEGSPNTGELFF.

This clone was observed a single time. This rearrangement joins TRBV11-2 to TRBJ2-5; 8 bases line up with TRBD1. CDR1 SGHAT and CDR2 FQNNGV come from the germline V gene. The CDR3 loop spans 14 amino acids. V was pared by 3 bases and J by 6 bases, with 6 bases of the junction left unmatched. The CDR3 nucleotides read TGTGCCAGCAGCTTTTCAGGGGGCGCAAAGACCCAGTACTTC. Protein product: CASSFSGGAKTQYF.

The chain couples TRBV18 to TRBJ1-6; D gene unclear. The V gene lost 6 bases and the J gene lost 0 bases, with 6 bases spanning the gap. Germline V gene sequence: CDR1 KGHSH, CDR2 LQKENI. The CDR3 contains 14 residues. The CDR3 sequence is CASSQSSYNSPLHF. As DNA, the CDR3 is TGTGCCAGCTCTCAGAGCTCCTATAATTCACCCCTCCACTTT.

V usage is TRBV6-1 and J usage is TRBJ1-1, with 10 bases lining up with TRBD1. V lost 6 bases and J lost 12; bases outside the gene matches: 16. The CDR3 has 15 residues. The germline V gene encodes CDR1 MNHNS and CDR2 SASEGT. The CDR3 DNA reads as TGTGCCAGCAGAAAAGCGGGACAGGGGATTGTAGGGACTTTCTTT. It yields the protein CASRKAGQGIVGTFF.

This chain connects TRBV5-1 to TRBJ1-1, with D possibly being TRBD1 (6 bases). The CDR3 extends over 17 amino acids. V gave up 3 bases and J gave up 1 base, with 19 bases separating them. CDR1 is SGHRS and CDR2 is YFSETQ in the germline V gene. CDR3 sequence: CASSSGWHKQGNTEAFF. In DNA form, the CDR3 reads TGCGCCAGCAGCTCGGGATGGCATAAACAGGGGAACACTGAAGCTTTCTTT. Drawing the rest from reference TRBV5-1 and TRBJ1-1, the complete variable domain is KAGVTQTPRYLIKTRGQQVTLSCSPISGHRSVSWYQQTPGQGLQFLFEYFSETQRNKGNFPGRFSGRQFSNSRSEMNVSTLELGDSALYLCASSSGWHKQGNTEAFFGQGTRLTVV.

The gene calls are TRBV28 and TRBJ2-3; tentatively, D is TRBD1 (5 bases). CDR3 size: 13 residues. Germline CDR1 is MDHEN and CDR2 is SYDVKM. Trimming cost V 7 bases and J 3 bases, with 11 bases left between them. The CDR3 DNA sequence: TGTGCCAGCAAAGGGGCGCTAACAGATACGCAGTATTTT. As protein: CASKGALTDTQYF.